This T cell receptor (beta chain) derives from a study of OX40 agonist ivuxolimab in advanced cancers. The wider study: The mean age was roughly 60 years, ranging from about 23 to 79, with roughly four fifths of participants male.

Only in-frame clones appear in the TCRdb table, and some are missing; sequencing was by immunoSEQ multiplex PCR. The sample contains 80,000 or so clones, roughly 86% of which appear only once. Germline values: CDR1 GTSNPN, CDR2 SVGIG (reference sequence). CDR3 length equals 13 residues. The V and J ends lost 5 bases and 5 bases respectively, with 12 bases between them. The chain joins TRBV30 to TRBJ2-2; D unclear. Here the sequenced sample was CD4+ or CD8+ T cells sorted from blood, taken in a trial of the OX40 agonist ivuxolimab. This TCR derives from an adult with an advanced solid tumor such as melanoma, head and neck, liver or kidney cancer. The DNA for the CDR3 is TGTGCCTGGGGCAGACTTATTACCGGGGAGCTGTTTTTT. Amino acids: CAWGRLITGELFF.